Below are 31 T cell receptor beta chains sequenced from a single sample in a study of blood T cell repertoires in COVID-19. Using immunoSEQ multiplex PCR, the repertoire was profiled, and TCRdb retains in-frame clones only, with some absent. The table has 130,000 to 150,000 clones, roughly 82% seen once; the top ten hold 4.5% to 5.5%. Sequencing input: peripheral blood. The receptors were sampled from a human donor in a cohort sampled during active COVID-19.

The chain has TRBV29-1 and TRBJ2-5; D is unresolved. This CDR3 is built from 12 residues. Germline V lookup: CDR1 SQVTM, CDR2 ANQGSEA. Trimming took 3 bases from V and 2 from J, leaving 7 bases between them. The CDR3 region has the DNA TGCAGCGTTGAGGAGCTACAAGAGACCCAGTACTTC. Amino acid sequence: CSVEELQETQYF.

The chain recombines TRBV10-3 with TRBJ2-2, with TRBD2 as a possible D gene (5 bases). Between the trimmed V and J ends, which lost 6 bases and 3 bases, there was a span of 8 bases. CDR3 length equals 13 residues. Germline lookup yields CDR1 ENHRY and CDR2 SYGVKD. The CDR3 reads CAIRTEDTGELFF. CDR3 nucleotides: TGTGCCATCAGAACGGAGGACACCGGGGAGCTGTTTTTT.

The chain recombines TRBV7-2 with TRBJ1-5; 7 nucleotides agree with TRBD1. Trimming cost V 4 bases and J 7 bases; bases outside gene matches: 7. CDR3 length: 14 amino acids. Germline V gene data show CDR1 as SGHTA and CDR2 as FQGNSA. The CDR3 nucleotides read TGTGCCAGCAGCTCTCGACAGGGATCGCAGCCCCAGCATTTT. Translating gives CASSSRQGSQPQHF.

The chain combines TRBV10-3 with TRBJ2-1; D is uncertain. Germline V gene data show CDR1 as ENHRY and CDR2 as SYGVKD. V dropped 4 bases and J dropped 0 bases, with 10 bases sitting between them. CDR3 length: 15 amino acids. This chain's CDR3 is CAISADSSSYNEQFF. The CDR3, as DNA: TGTGCCATCAGTGCGGATAGCAGCTCCTACAATGAGCAGTTCTTC.

This clone occurred many times. This sample includes further DNA sequences coding for the same CDR3. This chain joins TRBV2 and TRBJ1-1, with D maybe TRBD1 (6 bases). Germline values: CDR1 SNHLY, CDR2 FYNNEI. This CDR3 is built from 12 residues. V was shortened by 7 bases and J by 4 bases, with 10 bases between the two germline ends. The CDR3 reads CASKEGGTEAFF. The CDR3 coding sequence is TGTGCCAGCAAGGAAGGGGGCACTGAAGCTTTCTTT.

The chain carries TRBV4-1 and TRBJ2-5, with D maybe TRBD2 (6 bases). V was clipped by 4 bases and J by 1 base, with 13 bases between them. There are 15 residues in the CDR3. Germline-derived CDR1 and CDR2 are MGHRA and YSYEKL. The DNA of the CDR3 is TGCGCCAGCAGCCCGGGCCGGGGGTTCCAAGAGACCCAGTACTTC. Its translation: CASSPGRGFQETQYF.

The V and J genes are TRBV6-1 and TRBJ2-1, with 11 bases aligning to TRBD2. CDR3 length: 17 amino acids. The V and J ends lost 2 bases and 16 bases, in that order; junction bases with no gene match: 19. The V gene's germline CDR1 is MNHNS and CDR2 SASEGT. Here the CDR3 DNA reads TGTGCCAGCAGTGAATACCTAGCGGGAGGCCCGCGTGGAGCAGGATTCTTC. As protein: CASSEYLAGGPRGAGFF.

This rearrangement joins TRBV19 to TRBJ1-1; tentatively, D is TRBD1 (6 bases). Per the germline V gene, CDR1 is LNHDA and CDR2 is SQIVND (reference sequence). The CDR3 extends over 13 amino acids. V gave up 6 bases and J gave up 1 base, with 9 bases separating them. CDR3 protein: CASSLQGNTEAFF. CDR3 in DNA: TGTGCCAGTAGCCTACAGGGGAACACTGAAGCTTTCTTT.

The rearrangement joins TRBV25-1 to TRBJ1-5, with TRBD1 identical over 9 bases. This CDR3 is built from 14 residues. Germline V gene sequence: CDR1 MGHDK, CDR2 SYGVNS. Trimming took 5 bases from V and 7 from J; bases not matched to a gene: 6. The CDR3 sequence is CASSLGQGNQPQHF. The CDR3 DNA follows: TGTGCCAGCAGTTTGGGACAGGGAAACCAGCCCCAGCATTTT.

The V call is TRBV12-3 or TRBV12-4, the J call TRBJ1-1; unclear D gene. The V and J ends lost 5 bases and 5 bases respectively, with 6 bases between them. The CDR3 runs to 11 residues. CDR3 nucleotides: TGTGCCAGCAGTCGAACAACTGAAGCTTTCTTT. This encodes CASSRTTEAFF.

The CDR3 loop reads CASRDSPSNQPQHF. For the CDR3, the DNA is TGTGCCAGCAGAGACTCACCAAGCAATCAGCCCCAGCATTTT. V is TRBV28 and J is TRBJ1-5; D unclear. Per the germline V gene, CDR1 is MDHEN and CDR2 is SYDVKM. CDR3 length equals 14 residues. Deletions cut 6 bases from V and 1 base from J, with 10 bases between.

The CDR3 DNA sequence: TGTGCCAGCAGCTTAGCGGGGGACAGGGGCAATCAGCCCCAGCATTTT. This codes for CASSLAGDRGNQPQHF. This chain links TRBV7-9 with TRBJ1-5; TRBD1 agrees at 9 bases. Germline lookup yields CDR1 SEHNR and CDR2 FQNEAQ (reference sequence). This CDR3 region has 16 residues. Unmatched junction bases numbered 2, after V lost 0 bases and J lost 2 bases.

The chain uses TRBV9 and TRBJ2-1; 12 bases align to TRBD2. The germline V gene encodes CDR1 SGDLS and CDR2 YYNGEE. V was clipped by 4 bases and J by 2 bases; unmatched bases: 10. The CDR3 has 18 residues. DNA for the CDR3: TGTGCCAGCAGCTCCCGTACCTCTAGCGGGGGGGCCTACAATGAGCAGTTCTTC. Translation: CASSSRTSSGGAYNEQFF.

The V gene is TRBV5-1, the J gene TRBJ1-4; 9 nucleotides align to TRBD1. J was trimmed by 8 bases and V by 6 bases; bases with no gene match: 5. This CDR3 spans 13 amino acids. CDR1 is SGHRS and CDR2 is YFSETQ in the germline V gene. CDR3 DNA: TGCGCCAGCACCTGGGGGACAGGGGAAAAACTGTTTTTT. Its protein product is CASTWGTGEKLFF.

A few counts support this clone. The gene calls are TRBV6-5 and TRBJ1-3; no reliable D call. The germline V and J ends were trimmed by 7 bases and 0 bases, with 13 bases remaining between them. The CDR3 runs 15 residues. Germline CDR1 and CDR2: MNHEY and SVGAGI. DNA of the CDR3: TGTGCCAGCACCCGCCACCGAGACTCTGGAAACACCATATATTTT. It yields the protein CASTRHRDSGNTIYF.

This chain joins TRBV5-1 and TRBJ2-1; TRBD1 aligns across 8 bases. V lost 3 bases, J lost 8 bases, and 16 bases stayed unmatched. This CDR3 has 17 residues. Germline V lookup: CDR1 SGHRS, CDR2 YFSETQ. This CDR3 is CASSSKDRASIMDEQFF. CDR3 in DNA: TGCGCCAGCAGCTCAAAGGACAGGGCATCGATAATGGATGAGCAGTTCTTC.

The J gene is TRBJ2-7, the V gene TRBV6-5, with 8 bases aligning to TRBD1. V lost 4 bases and J lost 3; bases outside the gene matches: 2. The CDR3 contains 13 residues. The V gene's germline CDR1 is MNHEY and CDR2 SVGAGI. The CDR3 here is CASSSGQGYEQYV. In DNA form, the CDR3 reads TGTGCCAGCAGTTCTGGACAGGGCTACGAGCAGTACGTC.

This sequence joins TRBV7-9 and TRBJ1-6; TRBD1 matches at 7 bases. Germline lookup yields CDR1 SEHNR and CDR2 FQNEAQ (reference sequence). J was trimmed by 9 bases and V by 3 bases; bases with no gene match: 5. CDR3 length equals 14 residues. In DNA, the CDR3 is TGTGCCAGCAGCTTTGAGGGGGCCGGTTCACCCCTCCACTTT. It translates to CASSFEGAGSPLHF.

The chain couples TRBV6-5 to TRBJ1-1; D unresolved. The germline gives CDR1 MNHEY, CDR2 SVGAGI. The CDR3 consists of 11 residues. V lost 7 bases and J lost 6, with 9 bases in between. CDR3 nucleotides: TGTGCCAGCAAAGAGGTCGCTGAAGCTTTCTTT. This encodes CASKEVAEAFF.

The V call is TRBV2, the J call TRBJ2-5; 9 bases line up with TRBD1. The CDR3 loop spans 15 amino acids. Germline assignment: CDR1 SNHLY and CDR2 FYNNEI. V shed 6 bases and J 5 bases; nucleotides not matched to a gene: 10. Here the CDR3 reads CASSRPTGGTETQYF. In DNA, the CDR3 is TGTGCCAGCAGCCGACCGACAGGGGGAACGGAGACCCAGTACTTC.

CDR3 in DNA: TGTGCCAGCTCACCATACAACGAACAGGGGTATGAAAAACTGTTTTTT. Translation gives CASSPYNEQGYEKLFF. V is TRBV18 and J is TRBJ1-4; TRBD1 matches 7 bases. Losses at the gene ends were 2 bases for V and 6 bases for J; bases not matched to a gene: 9. From germline, CDR1 is KGHSH and CDR2 LQKENI. The CDR3 is 16 residues long. The whole variable domain, remainder taken from reference TRBV18 and TRBJ1-4, is NAGVMQNPRHLVRRRGQEARLRCSPMKGHSHVYWYRQLPEEGLKFMVYLQKENIIDESGMPKERFSAEFPKEGPSILRIQQVVRGDSAAYFCASSPYNEQGYEKLFFGSGTQLSVL.

V usage is TRBV28 and J usage is TRBJ2-6; D might be TRBD1 (5 bases). CDR3 length equals 15 residues. The germline V gene has CDR1 MDHEN and CDR2 SYDVKM. Trimming shortened V by 3 bases and J by 2 bases, and 8 bases separated the two germline ends. The CDR3 region has the DNA TGTGCCAGCAGTTTTATCAGGGCTGGGGCCAACGTCCTGACTTTC. Its protein is CASSFIRAGANVLTF.

This CDR3 reads CASRAGIDYGYTF. The CDR3 nucleotides are TGCGCCAGCAGGGCAGGAATCGACTATGGCTACACCTTC. The V call is TRBV5-1, the J call TRBJ1-2; no clear D gene. Deletions cut 5 bases from V and 3 bases from J, with 11 bases between. Per the germline V gene, CDR1 is SGHRS and CDR2 is YFSETQ. The CDR3 sequence is 13 residues long.

The CDR3, as DNA: TGTGCCTGGGGTCTGGGACAGGCATATGAAGCTTTCTTT. It is translated as CAWGLGQAYEAFF. This chain joins TRBV30 and TRBJ1-1; 8 bases map to TRBD1. The V gene end was trimmed by 5 bases and the J gene end by 7 bases; junction bases not matched to a gene: 9. In germline, CDR1 is GTSNPN, CDR2 SVGIG (reference sequence). The CDR3 runs to 13 residues. Based on the CDR3 plus reference TRBV30 and TRBJ1-1, the full variable domain is SQTIHQWPATLVQPVGSPLSLECTVEGTSNPNLYWYRQAAGRGLQLLFYSVGIGQISSEVPQNLSASRPQDRQFILSSKKLLLSDSGFYLCAWGLGQAYEAFFGQGTRLTVV.

The gene calls are TRBV6-4 and TRBJ1-5, with 9 bases matching TRBD1. Germline CDR1 reads MRHNA; CDR2 reads SNTAGT. J lost 0 bases, V lost 6 bases, and 6 bases had no gene match. This CDR3 has 16 amino acids. The CDR3 here is CASSGTGKDSNQPQHF. CDR3 bases: TGTGCCAGCAGCGGGACAGGGAAGGATAGCAATCAGCCCCAGCATTTT.

CDR3 nucleotide sequence: TGTGCCAGTACGTACCGGGACAAGGGTACCACTGAAGCTTTCTTT. Translation: CASTYRDKGTTEAFF. The rearrangement joins TRBV19 to TRBJ1-1; tentatively, D is TRBD1 (6 bases). The CDR3 covers 15 residues. The germline V and J ends were trimmed by 7 bases and 4 bases, with 19 bases remaining between them. Per the germline V gene, CDR1 is LNHDA and CDR2 is SQIVND (reference sequence).

This chain uses TRBV7-9 with TRBJ2-3, with D perhaps matching TRBD2 (5 bases). This CDR3 is 15 amino acids long. With 6 bases removed from V and 1 base from J, the gap between germline ends came to 14 bases. CDR1 and CDR2 from the germline V gene are SEHNR and FQNEAQ (reference sequence). In DNA form, the CDR3 reads TGTGCCAGCAGTTCTGACTACTCGGGCACAGATACGCAGTATTTT. Amino acids: CASSSDYSGTDTQYF.

DNA for the CDR3: TGTGCCAGCAGCAAAGCGGTACAGGGTTCTAGTTTGTGCGGTCAGCCCCAGCATTTT. It translates to CASSKAVQGSSLCGQPQHF. The chain combines TRBV21-1 with TRBJ1-5; the D call in the table, TRBD1, was not verified against the DNA. TRBV21-1 is deemed a pseudogene. The CDR3 totals 19 residues.

V is TRBV6-5 and J is TRBJ2-3; 10 bases fit TRBD2. The V gene end was trimmed by 10 bases and the J gene end by 3 bases; junction bases not matched to a gene: 7. CDR3 length: 14 amino acids. Germline V gene sequence: CDR1 MNHEY, CDR2 SVGAGI. The CDR3 sequence: CATAPGLATDTQYF. The DNA for the CDR3 is TGTGCCACCGCCCCGGGACTAGCGACAGATACGCAGTATTTT.

The chain has TRBV20-1 and TRBJ2-3, with D hard to call. The germline V gene encodes CDR1 DFQATT and CDR2 SNEGSKA (reference sequence). V lost 3 bases, J lost 0 bases, and 10 bases lay in between. The CDR3 totals 14 residues. CDR3 DNA sequence: TGCAGTGCTAGTATGACAAGAAGCACAGATACGCAGTATTTT. It specifies CSASMTRSTDTQYF.

The rearrangement links TRBV27 to TRBJ1-1; D is undetermined. The germline V and J ends were trimmed by 6 bases and 2 bases, with 10 bases remaining between them. Germline V gene sequence: CDR1 MNHEY, CDR2 SMNVEV (reference sequence). This CDR3 comprises 13 residues. The CDR3 nucleotides read TGTGCCAGCAGCGCCGGGAGTAACACTGAAGCTTTCTTT. The encoded protein is CASSAGSNTEAFF.